This T cell receptor beta chain was observed in a study of blood T cell repertoires in COVID-19 (dated by TCRdb to 2020 to 2022). Regarding the study in general: The collaborator samples originated in the United States, Italy and Spain and spanned the acute and convalescent phases of COVID-19. The prospective study material was composed of cDNA or gDNA derived from T cells, B-cell-depleted T cells, or PBMCs. Subjects who had been exposed to COVID-19, were actively infected with it, or had recovered from it provided the deeply sampled blood TCRbeta repertoires that made up the dataset. The repertoires were made available in a free public database intended to serve as a resource for research on the immune response to SARS-CoV-2. The samples were drawn from two sources: the first 160 participants of the ongoing ImmuneRACE study, and 950 to 1,500 subjects contributed by 6 global collaborators. The sample metadata nearly always contained a de-identified subject ID, COVID-19 status, age in years and sex. Where HLA class I and class II types were available, the types were taken from metadata supplied by the sample provider, not from assay-based typing.

Study-level results and caveats: Clinical and demographic metadata were provided uncurated, with the amount varying by source and participant.

TCRbeta CDR3 regions were amplified from genomic DNA using the immunoSEQ Assay, a bias-controlled multiplex PCR. The original methods were these. Nucleated cell counts per sample were estimated from amplification of reference gene primers within the assay. To quantify the absolute abundance of each unique TCRbeta CDR3 rearrangement, sequence reads were collapsed and filtered. For each sample, productive Simpson clonality was calculated as the square root of Simpson's diversity index across productive rearrangements. TCRdb re-hosts the immuneACCESS table, in-frame sequences only. Its copies lack some clones; in the studies checked, an unresolved V gene accounts for under half of them, and the cause for the rest is not known. The D gene and trimming were derived from the DNA, and the V and J assignments and clone size from that table. The sample contains about 53,000 clones, 85% to 90% of them found a single time. The top ten clones comprise 3.5% to 4.5% of the sample.

This clone was seen only a few times. It lacks a known antigen. Nothing much larger sits one base from this clone, and base qualities are not available. The collaborating institutions used their own protocols to collect whole blood in K2EDTA tubes. For TCRbeta analysis, collaborator samples were shipped as frozen whole blood, as isolated PBMCs, or as DNA extracted from either sample type. The sequenced sample consisted of peripheral blood. The receptor's source is a man aged 45 to 65 with acute or convalescent COVID-19.

The CDR3 is CATAPGDSPLHF. The nucleotides read TGTGCCACCGCCCCCGGGGATTCACCCCTCCACTTT. The V and J genes are TRBV28 and TRBJ1-6; too little of a D gene remains to name it. From its cysteine to its phenylalanine, the CDR3 spans 12 amino acids. The CDR3 DNA has 36 bases and is translated from base 1. A distance of 12 bases separates the germline ends of V and J, which lose 10 bases and 8 bases respectively. According to the germline V gene, CDR1 reads MDHEN and CDR2 reads SYDVKM.